This passage covers 9 T cell receptor beta chains from one sample sequenced in a study of T-cell reconstitution after alpha-beta-depleted transplantation in children. Unique molecular identifiers featured in how the TCRbeta library was prepared. TCRdb ran MiXCR on the PCR reads and lists one entry per CDR3 protein. The sample carries about 870,000 distinct CDR3 sequences, roughly 15% recorded once. The sequences come from PBMCs, mostly from graft donor cells, collected 360 days after TCRalphabeta/CD19-depleted stem cell transplant. Receptors were obtained from a male patient younger than 18 who had a stem cell transplant for acute lymphoblastic leukemia, so the T cells may come from the graft donor.

This clonotype occurred many times. The V and J genes are TRBV5-1 and TRBJ2-1; perhaps TRBD2 as D (6 bases). V dropped 0 bases and J dropped 14 bases, with 12 bases sitting between them. Germline CDR1 and CDR2: SGHRS and YFSETQ. CDR3 length equals 12 residues. CDR3 nucleotides: TGCGCCAGCAGCTTGGGATCGGGAGAAAAGTTCTTC. Translation: CASSLGSGEKFF. Combining the CDR3 with reference TRBV5-1 and TRBJ2-1 gives the whole variable domain KAGVTQTPRYLIKTRGQQVTLSCSPISGHRSVSWYQQTPGQGLQFLFEYFSETQRNKGNFPGRFSGRQFSNSRSEMNVSTLELGDSALYLCASSLGSGEKFFGPGTRLTVL.

This clonotype came up a few times. J is TRBJ1-1 and V is TRBV2; D is possibly TRBD1 (6 bases). V shed 1 base and J shed 8 bases, with 8 bases lying between them. Germline V lookup: CDR1 SNHLY, CDR2 FYNNEI. The CDR3 length is 12 residues. CDR3 nucleotide sequence: TGTGCCAGCAGTGAAGGGACAGAAGAAGCTTTCTTT. As protein: CASSEGTEEAFF.

The chain is built from TRBV7-9 and TRBJ2-7; D is possibly TRBD2 (6 bases). Germline V gene lookup returns CDR1 SEHNR and CDR2 FQNEAQ (reference sequence). The V end was cut by 5 bases, the J end by 1 base, with 18 bases between. This CDR3 spans 16 amino acids. CDR3 nucleotide sequence: TGTGCCAGCAGCCCTCTCTGGGGAGGACGGTCCTACGAGCAGTACTTC. Translated, it gives CASSPLWGGRSYEQYF.

This clonotype was detected only a few times. The chain employs TRBV27 and TRBJ1-5, with unresolved D. Trimming stripped 4 bases from V and 7 bases from J, with 14 bases between. There are 14 residues in the CDR3. Germline V gives CDR1 MNHEY, CDR2 SMNVEV (reference sequence). This CDR3 reads CASSWAPAIQPQHF. CDR3 in DNA: TGTGCCAGCAGTTGGGCCCCGGCCATCCAGCCCCAGCATTTT.

This sequence joins TRBV12-3 or TRBV12-4 and TRBJ1-1; D may be TRBD1 (6 bases). This CDR3 comprises 14 residues. Trimming removed 6 bases from V and 2 bases from J, with 13 bases in between. The CDR3 region has the DNA TGTGCCAGCAGACTGACAGGCGCTAACACTGAAGCTTTCTTT. This sequence encodes CASRLTGANTEAFF.

The chain uses TRBV7-3 and TRBJ2-1; D is possibly TRBD2 (5 bases). Germline values: CDR1 SGHTA, CDR2 FQGTGA. CDR3 length: 15 amino acids. The V end was cut by 2 bases, the J end by 4 bases, with 12 bases between. The CDR3, as DNA: TGTGCCAGCAGCTTAGTAACTAGGGTGTACAATGAGCAGTTCTTC. It codes for CASSLVTRVYNEQFF.

The rearrangement joins TRBV2 to TRBJ2-2; the D gene is possibly TRBD2 (5 bases). Trimming shortened V by 7 bases and J by 6 bases, and 18 bases separated the two germline ends. The CDR3 contains 15 residues. Germline V gene data show CDR1 as SNHLY and CDR2 as FYNNEI. As DNA, the CDR3 is TGTGCCAGCAATTTGGAGATTGATAGCGCCGGGGAGCTGTTTTTT. Its translation is CASNLEIDSAGELFF.

This clonotype turned up a few times. The chain couples TRBV6-5 to TRBJ2-7; 7 positions match TRBD1. This CDR3 has 16 residues. After removal of 0 bases from V and 3 bases from J, the junction contained 8 bases not matched to a gene. Germline CDR1 reads MNHEY; CDR2 reads SVGAGI. As DNA, the CDR3 is TGTGCCAGCAGTTACTCGATAACAGGGGAGTACTACGAGCAGTACTTC. Translation gives CASSYSITGEYYEQYF.

The sample holds a few counts of this clonotype. The V call is TRBV12-3 or TRBV12-4, the J call TRBJ1-1; unclear D gene. Deletions cut 6 bases from V and 7 bases from J, with 21 bases between. The CDR3 runs to 15 residues. The CDR3 DNA follows: TGTGCCAGCAGCCAGAGGGTGGGAGGATGGGTTGAAGCTTTCTTT. Translating gives CASSQRVGGWVEAFF.